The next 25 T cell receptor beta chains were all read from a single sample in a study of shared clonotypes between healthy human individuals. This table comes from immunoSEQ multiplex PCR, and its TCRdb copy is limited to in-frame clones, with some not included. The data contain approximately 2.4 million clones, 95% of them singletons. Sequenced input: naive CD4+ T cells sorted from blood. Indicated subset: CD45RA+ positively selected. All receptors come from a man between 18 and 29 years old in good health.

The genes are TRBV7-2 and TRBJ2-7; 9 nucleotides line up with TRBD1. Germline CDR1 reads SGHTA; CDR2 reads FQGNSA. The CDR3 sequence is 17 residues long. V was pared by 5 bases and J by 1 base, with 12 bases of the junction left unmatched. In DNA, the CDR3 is TGTGCCAGCAGCCGGGGACAGGGTCTAGGCGGGTCCTACGAGCAGTACTTC. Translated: CASSRGQGLGGSYEQYF.

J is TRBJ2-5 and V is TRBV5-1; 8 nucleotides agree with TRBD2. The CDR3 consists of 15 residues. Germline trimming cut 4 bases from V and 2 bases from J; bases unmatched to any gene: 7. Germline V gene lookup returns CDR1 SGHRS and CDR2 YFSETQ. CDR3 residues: CASSPQTSAQETQYF. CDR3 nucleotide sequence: TGCGCCAGCAGCCCCCAGACTAGCGCACAAGAGACCCAGTACTTC.

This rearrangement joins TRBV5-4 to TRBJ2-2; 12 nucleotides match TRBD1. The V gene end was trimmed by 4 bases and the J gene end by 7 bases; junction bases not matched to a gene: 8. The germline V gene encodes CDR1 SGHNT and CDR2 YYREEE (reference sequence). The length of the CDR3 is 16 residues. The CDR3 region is CASSTGQGARDGELFF. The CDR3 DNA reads TGTGCCAGCAGCACGGGACAGGGGGCGCGGGACGGGGAGCTGTTTTTT. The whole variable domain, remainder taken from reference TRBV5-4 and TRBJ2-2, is ETGVTQSPTHLIKTRGQQVTLRCSSQSGHNTVSWYQQALGQGPQFIFQYYREEENGRGNFPPRFSGLQFPNYSSELNVNALELDDSALYLCASSTGQGARDGELFFGEGSRLTVL.

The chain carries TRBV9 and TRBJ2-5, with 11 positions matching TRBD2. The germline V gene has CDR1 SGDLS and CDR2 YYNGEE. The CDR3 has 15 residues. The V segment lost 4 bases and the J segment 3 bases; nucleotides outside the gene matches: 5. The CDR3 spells CASSSKTSGEETQYF. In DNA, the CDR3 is TGTGCCAGCAGCTCGAAGACTAGCGGGGAAGAGACCCAGTACTTC.

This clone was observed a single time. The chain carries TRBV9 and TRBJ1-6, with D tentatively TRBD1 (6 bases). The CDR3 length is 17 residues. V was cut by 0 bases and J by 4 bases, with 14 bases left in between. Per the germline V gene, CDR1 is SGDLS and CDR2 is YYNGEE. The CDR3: CASSVGGAAAYNSPLHF. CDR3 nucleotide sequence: TGTGCCAGCAGCGTAGGGGGGGCCGCCGCTTATAATTCACCCCTCCACTTT.

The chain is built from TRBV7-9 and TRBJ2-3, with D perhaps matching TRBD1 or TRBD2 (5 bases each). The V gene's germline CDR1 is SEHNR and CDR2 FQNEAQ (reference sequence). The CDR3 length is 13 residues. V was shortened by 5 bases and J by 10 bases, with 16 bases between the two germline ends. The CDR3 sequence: CASSLLRDDAQYF. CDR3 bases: TGTGCCAGCAGCCTCCTACGGGACGATGCGCAGTATTTT.

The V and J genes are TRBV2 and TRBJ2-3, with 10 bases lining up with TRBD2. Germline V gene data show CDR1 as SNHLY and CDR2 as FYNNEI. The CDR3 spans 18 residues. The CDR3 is CVYRLVRLAGVLTDTQYF. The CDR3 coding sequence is TGTGTCTACAGACTAGTACGTCTAGCGGGAGTTCTGACAGATACGCAGTATTTT.

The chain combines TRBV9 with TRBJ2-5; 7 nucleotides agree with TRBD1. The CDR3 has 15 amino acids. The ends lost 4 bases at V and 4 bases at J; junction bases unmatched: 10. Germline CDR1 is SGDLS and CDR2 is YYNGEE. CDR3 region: CASSPTTGEIETQYF. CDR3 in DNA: TGTGCCAGCAGCCCTACAACAGGGGAAATAGAGACCCAGTACTTC.

Written as DNA, the CDR3 is TGTGCCAGCAGCACGGGGACAAGAAAAGAGACCCAGTACTTC. As protein: CASSTGTRKETQYF. V and J are TRBV7-9 and TRBJ2-5; D might be TRBD1 (6 bases). This CDR3 is built from 14 residues. Germline CDR1 and CDR2: SEHNR and FQNEAQ (reference sequence). V lost 5 bases to trimming and J lost 3 bases, with 13 bases between them.

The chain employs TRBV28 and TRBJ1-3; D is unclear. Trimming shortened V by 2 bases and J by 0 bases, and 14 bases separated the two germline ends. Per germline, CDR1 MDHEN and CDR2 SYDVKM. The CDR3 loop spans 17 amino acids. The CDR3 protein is CASSLTRSSSSGNTIYF. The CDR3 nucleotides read TGTGCCAGCAGTTTAACGCGGAGCAGCTCCTCTGGAAACACCATATATTTT.

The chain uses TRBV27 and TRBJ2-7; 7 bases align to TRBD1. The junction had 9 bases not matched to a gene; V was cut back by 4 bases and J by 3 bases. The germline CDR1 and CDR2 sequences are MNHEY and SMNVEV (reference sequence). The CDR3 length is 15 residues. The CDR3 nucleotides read TGTGCCAGCAGTTACAGGGGCCAATTTAACTACGAGCAGTACTTC. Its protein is CASSYRGQFNYEQYF.

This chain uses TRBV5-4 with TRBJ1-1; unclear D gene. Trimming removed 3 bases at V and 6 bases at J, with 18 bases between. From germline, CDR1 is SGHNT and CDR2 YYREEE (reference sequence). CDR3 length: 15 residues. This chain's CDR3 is CASSSRRESGAEAFF. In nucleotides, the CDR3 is TGTGCCAGCAGCTCCAGGCGGGAGTCGGGCGCTGAAGCTTTCTTT.

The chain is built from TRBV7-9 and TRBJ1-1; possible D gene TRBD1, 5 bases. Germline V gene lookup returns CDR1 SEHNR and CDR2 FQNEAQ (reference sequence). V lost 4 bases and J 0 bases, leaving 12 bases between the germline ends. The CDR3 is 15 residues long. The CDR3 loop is CASSSGTYMNTEAFF. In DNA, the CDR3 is TGTGCCAGCAGCTCTGGGACCTATATGAACACTGAAGCTTTCTTT.

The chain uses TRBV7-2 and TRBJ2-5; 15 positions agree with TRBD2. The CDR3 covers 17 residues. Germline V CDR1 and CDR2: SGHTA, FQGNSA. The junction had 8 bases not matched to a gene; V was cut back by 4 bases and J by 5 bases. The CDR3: CASSSGLAGGPSETQYF. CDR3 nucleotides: TGTGCCAGCAGCTCCGGACTAGCGGGAGGGCCCTCTGAGACCCAGTACTTC.

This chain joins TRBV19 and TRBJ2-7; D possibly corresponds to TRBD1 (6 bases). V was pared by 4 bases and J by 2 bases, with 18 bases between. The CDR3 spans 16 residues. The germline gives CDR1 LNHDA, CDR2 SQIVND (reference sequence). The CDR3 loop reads CASSTPGTKATYEQYF. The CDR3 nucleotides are TGTGCCAGTAGTACACCCGGGACAAAGGCGACCTACGAGCAGTACTTC.

The CDR3 region has the DNA TGTGCCAGTAGTAAGCAGTCCGCCACTCGGGAAAAACTGTTTTTT. Translated, it gives CASSKQSATREKLFF. The chain links TRBV19 to TRBJ1-4; D gene uncertain. V gave up 4 bases and J gave up 8 bases, with 17 bases separating them. The CDR3 is 15 residues long. Germline lookup yields CDR1 LNHDA and CDR2 SQIVND (reference sequence). Variable domain in full (rest from reference TRBV19 and TRBJ1-4): DGGITQSPKYLFRKEGQNVTLSCEQNLNHDAMYWYRQDPGQGLRLIYYSQIVNDFQKGDIAEGYSVSREKKESFPLTVTSAQKNPTAFYLCASSKQSATREKLFFGSGTQLSVL.

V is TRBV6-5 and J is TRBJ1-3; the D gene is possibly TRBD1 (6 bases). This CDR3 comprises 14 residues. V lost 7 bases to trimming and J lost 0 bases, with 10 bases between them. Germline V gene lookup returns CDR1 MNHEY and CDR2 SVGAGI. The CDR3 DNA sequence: TGTGCCAGCAAGGACAGTGGCTCTGGAAACACCATATATTTT. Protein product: CASKDSGSGNTIYF.

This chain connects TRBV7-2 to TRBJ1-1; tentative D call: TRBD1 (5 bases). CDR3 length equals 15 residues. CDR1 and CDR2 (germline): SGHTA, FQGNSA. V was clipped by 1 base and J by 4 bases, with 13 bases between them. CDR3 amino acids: CASSLVRGAGTEAFF. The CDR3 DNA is TGTGCCAGCAGCTTAGTAAGAGGGGCCGGCACTGAAGCTTTCTTT.

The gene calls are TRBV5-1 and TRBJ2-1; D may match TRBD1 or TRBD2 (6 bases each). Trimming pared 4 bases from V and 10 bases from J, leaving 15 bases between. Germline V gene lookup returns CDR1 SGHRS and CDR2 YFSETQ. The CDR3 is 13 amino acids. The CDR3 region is CASSAGGGQEQFF. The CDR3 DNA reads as TGCGCCAGCAGCGCCGGAGGGGGACAAGAGCAGTTCTTC.

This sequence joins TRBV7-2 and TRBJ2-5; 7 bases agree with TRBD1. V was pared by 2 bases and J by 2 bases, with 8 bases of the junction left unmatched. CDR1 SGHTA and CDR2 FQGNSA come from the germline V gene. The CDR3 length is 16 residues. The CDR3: CASSLRGTVSQETQYF. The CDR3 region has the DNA TGTGCCAGCAGCTTAAGGGGGACAGTTTCTCAAGAGACCCAGTACTTC.

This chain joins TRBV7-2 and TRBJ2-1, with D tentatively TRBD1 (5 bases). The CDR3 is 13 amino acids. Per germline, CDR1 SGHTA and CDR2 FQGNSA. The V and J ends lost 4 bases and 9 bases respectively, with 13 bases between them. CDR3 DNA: TGTGCCAGCAGCTCCGACAGATGGAGTGAGCAGTTCTTC. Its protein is CASSSDRWSEQFF.

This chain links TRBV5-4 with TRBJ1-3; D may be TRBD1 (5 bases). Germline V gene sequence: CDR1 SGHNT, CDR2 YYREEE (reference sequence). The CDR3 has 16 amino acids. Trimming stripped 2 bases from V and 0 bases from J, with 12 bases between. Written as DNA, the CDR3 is TGTGCCAGCAGCTTCGCAGGTGGGACCTCTGGAAACACCATATATTTT. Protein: CASSFAGGTSGNTIYF.

The CDR3 is CAWSAGLHNEQFF. The CDR3 nucleotides read TGTGCCTGGAGTGCGGGACTCCACAATGAGCAGTTCTTC. The gene calls are TRBV30 and TRBJ2-1; a possible D gene is TRBD2 (6 bases). V dropped 1 base and J dropped 5 bases, with 9 bases sitting between them. The V gene's germline CDR1 is GTSNPN and CDR2 SVGIG (reference sequence). The CDR3 has 13 residues.

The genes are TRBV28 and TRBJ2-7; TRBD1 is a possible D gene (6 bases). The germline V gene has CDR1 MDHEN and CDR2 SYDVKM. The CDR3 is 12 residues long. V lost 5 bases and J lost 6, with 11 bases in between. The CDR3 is CASSITGSEQYF. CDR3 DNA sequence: TGTGCCAGCAGTATAACAGGGTCCGAGCAGTACTTC.

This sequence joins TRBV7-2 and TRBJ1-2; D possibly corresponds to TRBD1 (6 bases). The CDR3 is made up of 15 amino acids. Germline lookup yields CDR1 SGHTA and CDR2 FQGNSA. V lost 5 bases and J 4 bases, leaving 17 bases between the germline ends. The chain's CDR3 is CASSQTLTGSYGYTF. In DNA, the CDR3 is TGTGCCAGCAGCCAGACCCTGACAGGATCCTATGGCTACACCTTC.